This T cell receptor (beta chain) is from a study of human T cells and chemical hapten exposure. Across the study: Diphenylcyclopropenone was applied weekly to patients' scalps across the approximately 25-week study. Patch tests delivered 0.01% DPC to the upper back and were evaluated at 6 days. Study observations and caveats: Following DPC sensitization, TCRs present above 1 in 1000 frequency showed no change.

Regarding this clonotype: Antigen: not known.

TCRdb recomputed calls from the RACE reads with MiXCR, one row per CDR3 protein. The sample consists of tens of thousands of distinct CDR3 sequences, 7.5% to 9.5% of them appearing once. Germline values: CDR1 SGHRS, CDR2 YFSETQ. The trim removed 7 bases at V and 7 bases at J, leaving 16 bases unmatched. This CDR3 spans 15 amino acids. Specified time point: patch test 1, 2 weeks after DPC sensitization. Treatment in this sample: therapeutic diphenylcyclopropenone sensitization with weekly scalp DPC. Extraction yielded total RNA from whole blood (unfractionated). This clonotype originated in a woman between 25 and 40 years old with alopecia areata. Some clones in this sample may be carry-over from other donors' samples. The chain uses TRBV5-1 and TRBJ1-2, with 7 bases fitting TRBD1. The material was whole blood, obtained in connection with sensitization to the hapten diphenylcyclopropenone (DPC). The CDR3 bases are TGCGCCAGCGGCCCCCTGACAGGGAGCCCCTCTGGCTACACCTTC. Translating gives CASGPLTGSPSGYTF.